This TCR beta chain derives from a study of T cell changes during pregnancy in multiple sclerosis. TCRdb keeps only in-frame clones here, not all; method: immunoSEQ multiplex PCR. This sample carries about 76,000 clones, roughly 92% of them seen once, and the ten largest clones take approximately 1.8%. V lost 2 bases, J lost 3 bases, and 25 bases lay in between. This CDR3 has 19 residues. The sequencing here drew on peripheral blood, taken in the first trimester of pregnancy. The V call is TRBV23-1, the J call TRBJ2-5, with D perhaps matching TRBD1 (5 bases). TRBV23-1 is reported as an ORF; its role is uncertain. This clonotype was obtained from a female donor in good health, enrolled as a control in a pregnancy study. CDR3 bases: TGCGCCAGCAGTCAACCGACTCGACAGACCGCTCCGTTGGAAGAGACCCAGTACTTC. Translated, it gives CASSQPTRQTAPLEETQYF.